What follows are 8 T cell receptor beta chains derived from one specimen sequenced in a study of identical twins. TCRdb recomputed calls from the 5' RACE reads with MiXCR, one row per CDR3 protein. The repertoire holds 150,000 or so distinct CDR3 sequences, with roughly 3.5% as singletons. Input material: memory T cells sorted from blood. The receptors derive from a man between 18 and 35 years old in good health.

This clonotype turned up a few times. The chain recombines TRBV5-1 with TRBJ2-1; 15 positions match TRBD2. The CDR3 contains 17 residues. V lost 1 base, J lost 5 bases, and 4 bases stayed unmatched. Germline V gives CDR1 SGHRS, CDR2 YFSETQ. The DNA of the CDR3 is TGCGCCAGCAGCTTGACGGGACTAGCGGGAGGACACAATGAGCAGTTCTTC. Protein product: CASSLTGLAGGHNEQFF. Supplemented by reference TRBV5-1 and TRBJ2-1, the full variable domain reads KAGVTQTPRYLIKTRGQQVTLSCSPISGHRSVSWYQQTPGQGLQFLFEYFSETQRNKGNFPGRFSGRQFSNSRSEMNVSTLELGDSALYLCASSLTGLAGGHNEQFFGPGTRLTVL.

The sample holds many counts of this clonotype. The chain uses TRBV12-3 or TRBV12-4 and TRBJ2-5; D might be TRBD2 (5 bases). The CDR3 runs to 13 residues. Between the trimmed V and J ends, which lost 5 bases and 5 bases, there was a span of 12 bases. CDR3 residues: CASSGVGVETQYF. CDR3 nucleotides: TGTGCCAGCAGTGGTGTGGGAGTGGAGACCCAGTACTTC.

This clonotype appeared once. The V gene is TRBV20-1, the J gene TRBJ2-1; D unclear. CDR3 length equals 14 residues. Germline lookup yields CDR1 DFQATT and CDR2 SNEGSKA (reference sequence). V was cut by 5 bases and J by 0 bases, with 11 bases left in between. The CDR3, as DNA: TGCAGTGCTCCTAAAGTGGTCTCCTACAATGAGCAGTTCTTC. This gives the protein CSAPKVVSYNEQFF.

The J gene is TRBJ2-7, the V gene TRBV11-2, with 11 bases matching TRBD2. CDR3 size: 18 residues. The ends lost 5 bases at V and 2 bases at J; junction bases unmatched: 14. The germline V gene has CDR1 SGHAT and CDR2 FQNNGV. CDR3 amino acids: CASSPINQGLAVTYEQYF. CDR3 bases: TGTGCCAGCAGCCCAATAAACCAGGGACTAGCGGTAACCTACGAGCAGTACTTC. The whole variable domain, remainder taken from reference TRBV11-2 and TRBJ2-7, is EAGVAQSPRYKIIEKRQSVAFWCNPISGHATLYWYQQILGQGPKLLIQFQNNGVVDDSQLPKDRFSAERLKGVDSTLKIQPAKLEDSAVYLCASSPINQGLAVTYEQYFGPGTRLTVT.

This clonotype has ten or more counts. The chain is built from TRBV12-3 or TRBV12-4 and TRBJ2-7, with TRBD2 matching 9 bases. With V trimmed by 6 bases and J by 4 bases, 4 bases remained unmatched. The CDR3 length is 13 residues. CDR3 residues: CASRILAGYEQYV. Here the CDR3 DNA reads TGTGCCAGCAGGATCCTAGCGGGATACGAGCAGTACGTC.

This clonotype was seen at least ten times. V is TRBV28 and J is TRBJ2-7; TRBD1 aligns across 7 bases. The ends lost 5 bases at V and 7 bases at J; junction bases unmatched: 11. Per the germline V gene, CDR1 is MDHEN and CDR2 is SYDVKM. CDR3 size: 14 residues. Here the CDR3 reads CASSAAGGSREQYF. The CDR3 bases are TGTGCCAGCAGTGCCGCAGGGGGATCGCGGGAGCAGTACTTC.

This clonotype was observed at least ten times. The chain carries TRBV20-1 and TRBJ2-1, with D possibly TRBD2 on 7 matching bases. This CDR3 contains 16 residues. Germline CDR1 and CDR2: DFQATT and SNEGSKA (reference sequence). The germline V and J ends were trimmed by 0 bases and 0 bases, with 12 bases remaining between them. In nucleotides, the CDR3 is TGCAGTGCTAGAGAATGGGAGGGGGTCTCCTACAATGAGCAGTTCTTC. Its translation is CSAREWEGVSYNEQFF.

This sequence joins TRBV7-2 and TRBJ2-7; D is undetermined. The CDR3 length is 12 residues. Germline-derived CDR1 and CDR2 are SGHTA and FQGNSA. Trimming stripped 5 bases from V and 2 bases from J, with 7 bases between. CDR3 region: CASSPPTYEQYF. DNA of the CDR3: TGTGCCAGCAGCCCCCCCACCTACGAGCAGTACTTC.